This entry concerns a single TCR beta chain. Its antigen remains unknown. The germline gives CDR1 MNHEY, CDR2 SMNVEV (reference sequence). The CDR3 covers 16 residues. V was clipped by 3 bases and J by 6 bases, with 17 bases between them. Sample treatment: 19 received Ad26.COV2.S at low or high dose, single or two shots; roughly five received placebo; per-sample allocation not given. The samples were gathered on day 63 after the first injection of vaccine or placebo. The data stem from a study of Ad26.COV2.S vaccination and SARS-CoV-2 variants. The table came from immunoSEQ multiplex PCR; TCRdb's copy has only in-frame clones and leaves some out. Among 380,000 or so clones listed, roughly 90% were seen once. Whole-study results and caveats: While placebo recipients had lower spike-specific TCR breadth, vaccine recipients had more.

The source of this sequence is a person aged 18-65 years who received the Ad26.COV2.S COVID-19 vaccine or a placebo. The rearrangement joins TRBV27 to TRBJ2-2, with D unclear. Material: peripheral blood, obtained in a trial of Ad26.COV2.S vaccine versus placebo. CDR3 DNA: TGTGCCAGCAGTTTTTCAGGCCAATTCCCTTCCGGGGAGCTGTTTTTT. This gives the protein CASSFSGQFPSGELFF.